Shown below are 20 T cell receptor beta chains from a single sample sequenced in a study of siplizumab effects on memory and regulatory T cells (dated by TCRdb to about 2019). The method was the immunoSEQ multiplex PCR assay. Entries here come from immuneACCESS through TCRdb and include only in-frame sequences with V and J called. Some clones fail to appear in such tables; in the studies checked, an unresolved V gene covers under half of the shortfall, and the cause of the remainder is unknown. For this sample the table gives tens of thousands of clones, of which about 97% were detected only once. Jointly, the top ten make up around 0.99% of the sample. The sequenced sample was naive CD8+ T cells sorted from blood. The cell subset or site label for this specimen denotes: unstimulated naive T cells. The receptors were gathered from a human donor in good health.

The CDR3 loop is CASSSEGALVSTNEKLFF. In DNA form, the CDR3 reads TGTGCCAGCAGCAGCGAGGGGGCATTGGTTTCAACTAATGAAAAACTGTTTTTT. The V and J genes are TRBV27 and TRBJ1-4; 7 bases line up with TRBD1. The CDR3 covers 18 residues. The germline gives CDR1 MNHEY, CDR2 SMNVEV (reference sequence). After removal of 6 bases from V and 0 bases from J, the junction contained 13 bases not matched to a gene. The full variable domain, rest sourced from reference TRBV27 and TRBJ1-4, is EAQVTQNPRYLITVTGKKLTVTCSQNMNHEYMSWYRQDPGLGLRQIYYSMNVEVTDKGDVPEGYKVSRKEKRNFPLILESPSPNQTSLYFCASSSEGALVSTNEKLFFGSGTQLSVL.

CDR3 region: CASSQTSGSSDTQYF. In DNA form, the CDR3 reads TGTGCCAGCAGCCAAACTAGCGGGAGTTCAGATACGCAGTATTTT. The genes are TRBV5-4 and TRBJ2-3, with 11 bases lining up with TRBD2. Trimming cost V 4 bases and J 4 bases; bases outside gene matches: 5. There are 15 residues in the CDR3. Germline CDR1 and CDR2: SGHNT and YYREEE (reference sequence). Full variable domain (rest looked up from reference TRBV5-4 and TRBJ2-3): ETGVTQSPTHLIKTRGQQVTLRCSSQSGHNTVSWYQQALGQGPQFIFQYYREEENGRGNFPPRFSGLQFPNYSSELNVNALELDDSALYLCASSQTSGSSDTQYFGPGTRLTVL.

This clone appeared once. The V gene is TRBV28, the J gene TRBJ2-1; D not resolved. V was trimmed by 5 bases and J by 0 bases, leaving 14 bases between them. The CDR3 runs to 16 residues. Per the germline V gene, CDR1 is MDHEN and CDR2 is SYDVKM. The DNA for the CDR3 is TGTGCCAGCAGTCGGTCGACTCTAATCTCCTACAATGAGCAGTTCTTC. As protein: CASSRSTLISYNEQFF. Based on the CDR3 plus reference TRBV28 and TRBJ2-1, the full variable domain is DVKVTQSSRYLVKRTGEKVFLECVQDMDHENMFWYRQDPGLGLRLIYFSYDVKMKEKGDIPEGYSVSREKKERFSLILESASTNQTSMYLCASSRSTLISYNEQFFGPGTRLTVL.

V is TRBV15 and J is TRBJ1-5; D remains ambiguous. V gave up 5 bases and J gave up 2 bases, with 13 bases separating them. The CDR3 length is 15 residues. Germline assignment: CDR1 LNHNV and CDR2 YYDKDF (reference sequence). As DNA, the CDR3 is TGTGCCACCAGCCTCCGCGGGGTTGGCAATCAGCCCCAGCATTTT. It encodes CATSLRGVGNQPQHF.

The chain employs TRBV4-1 and TRBJ2-3; the match to TRBD1 covers 8 bases. There are 15 residues in the CDR3. After removal of 6 bases from V and 2 bases from J, the junction contained 7 bases not matched to a gene. Germline assignment: CDR1 MGHRA and CDR2 YSYEKL. CDR3: CASRERDRTTDTQYF. Here the CDR3 DNA reads TGCGCCAGCAGAGAAAGGGACAGGACCACAGATACGCAGTATTTT.

For this clone: The junction departs from germline at one end; a sequencing error may be responsible. This chain links TRBV2 with TRBJ2-2; TRBD1 might be the D (6 bases). Germline V gene data show CDR1 as SNHLY and CDR2 as FYNNEI. This CDR3 comprises 16 residues. CDR3 DNA: TGTGCCAGCAATGAATTAACAGGGTCGAACACCGGGGAGCTGTTTTTT. This codes for CASNELTGSNTGELFF.

V is TRBV9 and J is TRBJ2-5, with 11 bases matching TRBD2. Near its end, the DNA agrees better with TRBJ2-7, so the J call may be wrong. CDR3 length equals 15 residues. Germline V gene data show CDR1 as SGDLS and CDR2 as YYNGEE. CDR3 coding DNA: TGTGCCAGCAGCGTGGGACTAGCGGAGACCTACGAGCAGTACTTC. Its protein is CASSVGLAETYEQYF.

The gene calls are TRBV10-3 and TRBJ2-1; TRBD2 might be the D (6 bases). The CDR3 sequence is 17 residues long. The germline gives CDR1 ENHRY, CDR2 SYGVKD. Trimming left V 0 bases short and J 3 bases short, with 15 bases between. CDR3 nucleotides: TGTGCCATCAGTGAGTCGAGGGTACCAGCGGGCTACAATGAGCAGTTCTTC. Protein product: CAISESRVPAGYNEQFF.

The genes are TRBV4-1 and TRBJ1-1; no clear D. Germline values: CDR1 MGHRA, CDR2 YSYEKL. Trimming left V 2 bases short and J 7 bases short, with 11 bases between. The CDR3 is made up of 13 amino acids. The CDR3 loop is CASSQSARIEAFF. The CDR3 bases are TGCGCCAGCAGCCAATCTGCGCGCATTGAAGCTTTCTTT.

This chain connects TRBV7-9 to TRBJ2-1; the D is unclear. Germline V lookup: CDR1 SEHNR, CDR2 FQNEAQ (reference sequence). V was pared by 1 base and J by 2 bases, with 15 bases between. CDR3 size: 17 residues. The CDR3 here is CASSLEWRRGTYNEQFF. CDR3 coding DNA: TGTGCCAGCAGCTTAGAGTGGCGTAGAGGAACCTACAATGAGCAGTTCTTC.

The genes are TRBV7-9 and TRBJ2-5, with D possibly being TRBD1 (6 bases). Judging by the DNA end, TRBJ2-7 fits better; the J call may be wrong. There are 12 residues in the CDR3. Germline V CDR1 and CDR2: SEHNR, FQNEAQ (reference sequence). The CDR3 DNA is TGTGCCAGCAGCTATGGGGGCCACGAGCAGTACTTC. Translation: CASSYGGHEQYF.

Of note for this clone: This same CDR3 is encoded by further DNA sequences in the sample. The rearrangement links TRBV27 to TRBJ1-1, with D tentatively TRBD1 (6 bases). Trimming stripped 5 bases from V and 1 base from J, with 11 bases between. The CDR3 spans 14 residues. The germline V gene has CDR1 MNHEY and CDR2 SMNVEV (reference sequence). CDR3 sequence: CASSPPTGNTEAFF. As DNA, the CDR3 is TGTGCCAGCAGTCCACCGACAGGGAACACTGAAGCTTTCTTT.

CDR3 sequence reads: CASSGENTGELFF. The CDR3 DNA is TGCGCCAGCAGTGGGGAAAACACCGGGGAGCTGTTTTTT. This chain joins TRBV10-2 and TRBJ2-2; no definite D call. CDR3 length: 13 amino acids. Germline-derived CDR1 and CDR2 are WSHSY and SAAADI. The V end lost 4 bases, the J end lost 2 bases, and 5 bases lay between the germline ends.

This clone was detected only once. V is TRBV13 and J is TRBJ2-5; 13 positions agree with TRBD2. The CDR3 extends over 16 amino acids. Germline-derived CDR1 and CDR2 are PRHDT and FYEKMQ (reference sequence). V was clipped by 4 bases and J by 5 bases; unmatched bases: 7. CDR3 sequence reads: CASSSRTSGRGETQYF. The CDR3, as DNA: TGTGCCAGCAGCTCCCGGACTAGCGGGAGAGGGGAGACCCAGTACTTC.

This clone has only one observation. This chain connects TRBV9 to TRBJ2-2; D not certain. From germline, CDR1 is SGDLS and CDR2 YYNGEE. Trimming removed 4 bases at V and 5 bases at J, with 12 bases between. CDR3 size: 14 residues. CDR3 amino acids: CASSQASGTGELFF. As DNA, the CDR3 is TGTGCCAGCAGCCAAGCGTCCGGGACCGGGGAGCTGTTTTTT.

The chain couples TRBV7-9 to TRBJ2-7; 7 nucleotides align to TRBD1. Germline CDR1 reads SEHNR; CDR2 reads FQNEAQ (reference sequence). CDR3 length equals 16 residues. The V segment lost 5 bases and the J segment 3 bases; nucleotides outside the gene matches: 13. Here the CDR3 reads CASSLTGTEDNYEQYF. The CDR3 DNA follows: TGTGCCAGCAGCCTAACCGGGACAGAAGATAACTACGAGCAGTACTTC.

This chain links TRBV28 with TRBJ2-7, with D hard to call. The germline CDR1 and CDR2 sequences are MDHEN and SYDVKM. The CDR3 has 13 residues. V was pared by 4 bases and J by 1 base, with 8 bases between. In DNA form, the CDR3 reads TGTGCCAGCAGTTCTTACGGATCCTACGAGCAGTACTTC. It specifies CASSSYGSYEQYF.

The chain recombines TRBV19 with TRBJ2-7; D unresolved. V gave up 1 base and J gave up 1 base, with 5 bases separating them. The V gene's germline CDR1 is LNHDA and CDR2 SQIVND (reference sequence). CDR3 length equals 13 residues. CDR3 DNA sequence: TGTGCCAGTAGTATAGGCGGTTCCTACGAGCAGTACTTC. Translation gives CASSIGGSYEQYF. Together with reference TRBV19 and TRBJ2-7, the CDR3 gives the full variable domain: DGGITQSPKYLFRKEGQNVTLSCEQNLNHDAMYWYRQDPGQGLRLIYYSQIVNDFQKGDIAEGYSVSREKKESFPLTVTSAQKNPTAFYLCASSIGGSYEQYFGPGTRLTVT.

The gene calls are TRBV27 and TRBJ1-2; TRBD1 matches 8 bases. Unmatched junction bases numbered 1, after V lost 6 bases and J lost 4 bases. The CDR3 is made up of 12 amino acids. Germline lookup yields CDR1 MNHEY and CDR2 SMNVEV (reference sequence). CDR3 residues: CASRDRGYGYTF. CDR3 nucleotides: TGTGCCAGCAGAGACAGGGGCTATGGCTACACCTTC.

CDR3 residues: CASSLFGLAGTNTGELFF. DNA of the CDR3: TGTGCCAGCAGCTTATTCGGACTAGCGGGGACGAACACCGGGGAGCTGTTTTTT. The V call is TRBV7-3, the J call TRBJ2-2, with 12 bases that match TRBD2. V shed 2 bases, J shed 0 bases, and the junction held 4 bases outside the gene matches. Per the germline V gene, CDR1 is SGHTA and CDR2 is FQGTGA. The CDR3 sequence is 18 residues long.